This T cell receptor (beta chain) comes out of a study of identical twins. Findings of the study overall: It was out-of-frame TCR alpha sharing in monozygotic twins that models underestimated. Those out-of-frame alpha sequences shared by twins showed an excess of low generation probability.

The cDNA had a unique molecular identifier and a template-switch universal primer site. MiXCR, applied by TCRdb to the 5' RACE reads, yields one record per CDR3 protein. This table has roughly 250,000 distinct CDR3 sequences, more than 13% appearing once. This clonotype occurred a few times. Its antigen remains unknown. Germline V lookup: CDR1 SGHDT, CDR2 YYEEEE. Deletions cut 3 bases from V and 0 bases from J, with 12 bases between. This CDR3 spans 15 amino acids. The specimen sequenced was memory (CD45RO+) T cells sorted from blood. The receptor's source is a woman under 30 in good health. This chain connects TRBV5-6 to TRBJ2-5, with D possibly being TRBD1 (5 bases). CDR3 sequence reads: CASSSMTEYQETQYF. The CDR3 nucleotides are TGTGCCAGCAGCTCGATGACAGAGTACCAAGAGACCCAGTACTTC.